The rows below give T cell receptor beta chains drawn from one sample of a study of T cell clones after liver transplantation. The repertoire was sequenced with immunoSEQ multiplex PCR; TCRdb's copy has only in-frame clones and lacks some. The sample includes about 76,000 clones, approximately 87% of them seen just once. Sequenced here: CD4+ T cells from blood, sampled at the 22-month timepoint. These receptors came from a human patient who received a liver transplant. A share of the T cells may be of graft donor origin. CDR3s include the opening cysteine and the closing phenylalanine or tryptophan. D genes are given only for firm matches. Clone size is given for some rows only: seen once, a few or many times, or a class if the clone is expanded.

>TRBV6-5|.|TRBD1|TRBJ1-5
CASSSAGQGSVPQHF
TGTGCCAGCAGTTCGGCAGGACAGGGGAGTGTGCCCCAGCATTTT
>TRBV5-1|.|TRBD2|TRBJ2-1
CASSRSGDYNEQFF
TGCGCCAGCAGCCGTAGCGGGGATTACAATGAGCAGTTCTTC
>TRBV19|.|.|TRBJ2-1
CAARGGDVEQFF
TGTGCCGCGAGGGGGGGCGACGTTGAGCAGTTCTTC
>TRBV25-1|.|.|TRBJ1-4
CASSEFTSENEKLFF
TGTGCCAGCAGTGAGTTTACTAGCGAGAACGAAAAACTGTTTTTT
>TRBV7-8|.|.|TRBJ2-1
CASSLAWGGGSYNEQFF
TGTGCCAGCAGCTTAGCATGGGGCGGCGGCTCCTACAATGAGCAGTTCTTC
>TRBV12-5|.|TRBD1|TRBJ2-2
CASGTGVNTGELFF
TGTGCTAGTGGGACAGGGGTAAACACCGGGGAGCTGTTTTTT
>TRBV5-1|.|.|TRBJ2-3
CASSAQGRADTQYF
TGCGCCAGCAGCGCACAGGGTCGGGCAGATACGCAGTATTTT
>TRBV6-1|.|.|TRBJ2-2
CATLRGSNTGELFF
TGTGCCACCTTAAGGGGATCGAACACCGGGGAGCTGTTTTTT
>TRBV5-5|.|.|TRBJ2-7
CASSLGGTQTYEQYF
TGTGCCAGCAGCTTGGGTGGGACACAAACCTACGAGCAGTACTTC
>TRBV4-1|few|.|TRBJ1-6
CASSQEQGRSNSPLHF
TGCGCCAGCAGCCAAGAGCAGGGAAGAAGCAATTCACCCCTCCACTTT
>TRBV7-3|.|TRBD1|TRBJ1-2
CASSLDRVEGYTF
TGTGCCAGCAGCTTAGACAGGGTTGAGGGCTACACCTTC
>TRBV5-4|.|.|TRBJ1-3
CASSTGGTGNTIYF
TGTGCCAGCAGCACTGGCGGAACTGGAAACACCATATATTTT
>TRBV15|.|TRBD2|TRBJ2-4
CATSREAGGRNKNIQYF
TGTGCCACCAGCAGAGAGGCGGGGGGGCGAAACAAAAACATTCAGTACTTC
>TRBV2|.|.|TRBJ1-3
CASKPGGNTIYF
TGTGCCAGCAAACCGGGGGGAAACACCATATATTTT
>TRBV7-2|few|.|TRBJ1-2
CASSPSGSNYGYTF
TGTGCCAGCAGCCCGTCGGGCAGTAACTATGGCTACACCTTC